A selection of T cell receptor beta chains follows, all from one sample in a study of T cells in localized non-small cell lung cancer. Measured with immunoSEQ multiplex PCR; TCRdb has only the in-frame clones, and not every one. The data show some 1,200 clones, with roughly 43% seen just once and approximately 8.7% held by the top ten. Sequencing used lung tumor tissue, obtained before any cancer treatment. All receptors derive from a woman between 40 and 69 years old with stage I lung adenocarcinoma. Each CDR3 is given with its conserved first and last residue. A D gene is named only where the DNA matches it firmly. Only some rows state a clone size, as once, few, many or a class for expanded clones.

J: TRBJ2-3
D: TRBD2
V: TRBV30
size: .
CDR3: CAWSVIPGGTQYF
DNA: TGTGCCTGGAGTGTAATCCCGGGAGGTACGCAGTATTTT

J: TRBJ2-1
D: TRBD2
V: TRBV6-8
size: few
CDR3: CASTELAGGWNEQFF
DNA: TGTGCCAGCACCGAACTAGCGGGAGGGTGGAATGAGCAGTTCTTC

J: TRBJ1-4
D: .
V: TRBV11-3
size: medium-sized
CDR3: CASSQSDGINEKLFF
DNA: TGTGCCAGCAGCCAGTCGGACGGAATTAATGAAAAACTGTTTTTT

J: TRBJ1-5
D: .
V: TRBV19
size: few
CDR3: CASTDSYSNQPQHF
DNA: TGTGCCAGTACCGACAGTTATAGCAATCAGCCCCAGCATTTT

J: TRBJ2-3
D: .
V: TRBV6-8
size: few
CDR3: CASSFFSGPFLDTQYF
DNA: TGTGCCAGCAGTTTTTTTAGCGGCCCTTTCCTGGATACGCAGTATTTT

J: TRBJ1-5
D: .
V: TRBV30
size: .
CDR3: CAWSFTGNQPQHF
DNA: TGTGCCTGGAGTTTCACAGGGAATCAGCCCCAGCATTTT

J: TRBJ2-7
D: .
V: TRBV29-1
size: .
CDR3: CSARFGLIYEQYF
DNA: TGCAGCGCGCGCTTCGGACTTATCTACGAGCAGTACTTC

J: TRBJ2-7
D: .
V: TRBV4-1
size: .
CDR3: CASSQNRDSNYEQYF
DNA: TGCGCCAGCAGCCAAAACCGGGACTCAAACTACGAGCAGTACTTC

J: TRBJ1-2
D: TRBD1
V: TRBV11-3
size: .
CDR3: CASSLGDRTNYGYTF
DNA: TGTGCCAGCAGCTTGGGGGACAGAACTAACTATGGCTACACCTTC

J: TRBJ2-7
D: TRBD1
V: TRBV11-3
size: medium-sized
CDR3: CASSPQGRSYEQYF
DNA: TGTGCCAGCAGCCCACAGGGGCGCTCCTACGAGCAGTACTTC

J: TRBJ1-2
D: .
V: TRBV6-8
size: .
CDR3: CATLTDIIYGYTF
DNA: TGTGCCACCTTGACTGACATAATCTATGGCTACACCTTC

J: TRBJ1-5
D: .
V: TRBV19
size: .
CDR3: CASSIWAVSNQPQHF
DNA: TGTGCCAGTAGTATTTGGGCAGTCAGCAATCAGCCCCAGCATTTT

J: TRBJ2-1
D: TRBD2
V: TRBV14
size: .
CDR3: CARERGSSYNEQFF
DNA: TGTGCCAGAGAGCGGGGAAGCTCCTACAATGAGCAGTTCTTC

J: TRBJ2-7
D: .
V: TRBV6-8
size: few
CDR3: CASTDWYTSDEQYF
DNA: TGTGCCAGCACGGACTGGTACACAAGCGACGAGCAGTACTTC

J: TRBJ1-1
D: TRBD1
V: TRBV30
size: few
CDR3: CAWRRTGRTMNTEAFF
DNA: TGTGCCTGGAGGCGGACAGGGCGAACCATGAACACTGAAGCTTTCTTT

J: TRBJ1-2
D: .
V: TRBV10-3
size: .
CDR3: CASSRGKGSGGYTF
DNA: TGTGCCAGCTCCCGCGGGAAGGGAAGTGGAGGCTACACCTTC

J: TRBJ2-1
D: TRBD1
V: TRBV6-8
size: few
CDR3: CASSGHRQGRRNEQFF
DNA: TGTGCCAGCAGTGGCCACCGACAGGGGAGGCGGAATGAGCAGTTCTTC

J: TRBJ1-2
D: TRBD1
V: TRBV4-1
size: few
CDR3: CASSQRTGEGGYTF
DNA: TGCGCCAGCAGCCAACGTACAGGGGAGGGTGGCTACACCTTC

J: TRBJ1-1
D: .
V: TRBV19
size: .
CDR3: CASRARAGEAFF
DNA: TGTGCCAGTAGAGCCAGGGCCGGCGAAGCTTTCTTT

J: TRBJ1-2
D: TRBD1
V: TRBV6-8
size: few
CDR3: CASSFLTGGTNYGYTF
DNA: TGTGCCAGCAGTTTTTTGACAGGGGGAACTAACTATGGCTACACCTTC

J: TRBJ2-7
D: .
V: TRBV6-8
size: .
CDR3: CASTPSWYEQYF
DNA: TGTGCCAGCACACCCAGCTGGTATGAGCAGTACTTC

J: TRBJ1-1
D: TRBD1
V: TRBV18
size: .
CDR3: CASSPGTGADTEAFF
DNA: TGTGCCAGCTCACCCGGGACAGGGGCGGACACTGAAGCTTTCTTT

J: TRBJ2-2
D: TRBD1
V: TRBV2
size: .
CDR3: CASRLNRGTGELFF
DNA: TGTGCCAGCAGATTAAACAGGGGAACCGGGGAGCTGTTTTTT

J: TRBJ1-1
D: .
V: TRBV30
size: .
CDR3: CARAPVNTEAFF
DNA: TGTGCCCGGGCTCCGGTGAACACTGAAGCTTTCTTT

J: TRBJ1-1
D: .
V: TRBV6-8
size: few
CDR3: CASSYLERSEAFF
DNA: TGTGCCAGCAGTTACTTAGAGAGGTCTGAAGCTTTCTTT

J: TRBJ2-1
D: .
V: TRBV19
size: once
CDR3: CASSIPWNEQFF
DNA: TGTGCCAGTAGTATCCCCTGGAATGAGCAGTTCTTC

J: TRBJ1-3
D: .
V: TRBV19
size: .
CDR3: CASRGGEQVNTIYF
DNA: TGTGCCAGTAGGGGAGGAGAGCAGGTGAACACCATATATTTT

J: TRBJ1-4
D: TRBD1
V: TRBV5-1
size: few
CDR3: CASSLGQGSSTNEKLFF
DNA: TGCGCCAGCAGCTTGGGACAGGGGTCCTCAACTAATGAAAAACTGTTTTTT

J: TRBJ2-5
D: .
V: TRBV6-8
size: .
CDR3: CAISGLSETQYF
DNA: TGTGCCATCAGTGGGCTCTCAGAGACCCAGTACTTC

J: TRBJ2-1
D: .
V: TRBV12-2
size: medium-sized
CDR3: CAQELRGLVPQNEQFF
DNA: TGTGCCCAAGAGCTACGGGGACTAGTGCCCCAGAATGAGCAGTTCTTC

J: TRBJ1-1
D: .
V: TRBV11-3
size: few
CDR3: CASSLEIGGRPTEAFF
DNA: TGTGCCAGCAGCTTAGAAATCGGGGGGCGCCCCACTGAAGCTTTCTTT

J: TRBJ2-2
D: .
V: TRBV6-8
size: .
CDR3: CAIRDTPNTGELFF
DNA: TGTGCCATCAGGGACACCCCGAACACCGGGGAGCTGTTTTTT

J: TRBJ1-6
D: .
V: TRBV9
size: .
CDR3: CASSVDRDYNSPLHF
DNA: TGTGCCAGCAGCGTAGACAGGGACTATAATTCACCCCTCCACTTT

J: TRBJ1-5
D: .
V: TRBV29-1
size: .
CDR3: CSVELASGQPQHF
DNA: TGCAGCGTTGAATTAGCGTCGGGTCAGCCCCAGCATTTT

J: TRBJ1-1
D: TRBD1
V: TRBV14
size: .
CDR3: CASSLSTGLNTEAFF
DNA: TGTGCCAGCAGCCTTTCGACAGGGTTGAACACTGAAGCTTTCTTT

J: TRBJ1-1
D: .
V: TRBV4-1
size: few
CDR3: CASSPMVTGLNTEAFF
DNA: TGCGCCAGCAGCCCAATGGTCACGGGACTTAACACTGAAGCTTTCTTT

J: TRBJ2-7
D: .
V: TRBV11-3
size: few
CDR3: CASSLEVGLLKGEQYF
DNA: TGTGCCAGCAGCTTGGAGGTAGGACTCCTGAAGGGCGAGCAGTACTTC

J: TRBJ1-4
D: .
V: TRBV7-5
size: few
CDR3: CASSQGEGRKASILYEKLFF
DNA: TGTGCCAGCAGCCAAGGGGAAGGACGTAAGGCATCGATCTTGTATGAAAAACTGTTTTTT

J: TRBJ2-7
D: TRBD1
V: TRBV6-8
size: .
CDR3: CASNRDRDYEQYF
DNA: TGTGCCAGCAACCGGGACAGGGACTACGAGCAGTACTTC